The T cell receptor beta chain described here comes from a study of post-analysis software for immune sequencing data. Study overall: The courses of disease that were included comprised relapsing-remitting, secondary progressive and progressive-relapsing multiple sclerosis.

Whole-study findings and limits: Higher frequency in patients than in controls was seen for about five TRBV segments, with TRBV5-6, TRBV5-1 and TRBV20-1 among them. Patients with multiple sclerosis recorded significantly lower normalized Chao1 diversity than controls, the study found. F measure clustering grouped samples strongly by preparation batch.

Prepared libraries of TCR beta cDNA carried unique molecular identifiers. cDNA molecules numbering 450,000 to 650,000 came from about 1 to 10 million T cells. TCRdb passed the PCR reads through MiXCR, listing each CDR3 protein once. The sample carries almost 700,000 distinct CDR3 sequences, approximately 59% recorded once. The CDR3 contains 20 residues. The ends lost 5 bases at V and 2 bases at J; junction bases unmatched: 17. Germline CDR1 SGHVS, CDR2 FNYEAQ. This clonotype was counted between two and nine times. Antigen specificity is unknown. This rearrangement joins TRBV7-6 to TRBJ2-7, with 14 bases matching TRBD2. The sequencing sample was made of blood. This clonotype was sampled from a girl aged 2-10 years with multiple sclerosis. DNA for the CDR3: TGTGCCAGCAGCCCTCACTCGGGACTAGCGGGAGTAATAGGCCCCTACGAGCAGTACTTC. It codes for CASSPHSGLAGVIGPYEQYF.